The 2 T cell receptor beta chains listed next were all sequenced from one sample in a study of blood T cell repertoires in COVID-19. Here immunoSEQ multiplex PCR was the method, and the copy in TCRdb shows in-frame clones only, minus some. The sample records 140,000 to 150,000 clones, roughly 87% being singletons. The sample comprised peripheral blood. The receptors derive from a man between 65 and 85 years old with acute or convalescent COVID-19.

V usage is TRBV9 and J usage is TRBJ1-5; 8 bases fit TRBD1. From germline, CDR1 is SGDLS and CDR2 YYNGEE. The ends lost 2 bases at V and 4 bases at J; junction bases unmatched: 2. The CDR3 consists of 14 residues. CDR3 coding DNA: TGTGCCAGCAGCGTCGGACAGGGAAATCAGCCCCAGCATTTT. It encodes CASSVGQGNQPQHF.

The chain has TRBV4-2 and TRBJ2-5; TRBD2 agrees at 11 bases. This CDR3 spans 20 amino acids. With V trimmed by 0 bases and J by 5 bases, 17 bases remained unmatched. Germline CDR1 and CDR2: LGHNA and YNFKEQ. The CDR3, as DNA: TGTGCCAGCAGCCAAGATCGGGGGGTTTTATTAGCGGGAGGGATGGAGACCCAGTACTTC. Translating gives CASSQDRGVLLAGGMETQYF.